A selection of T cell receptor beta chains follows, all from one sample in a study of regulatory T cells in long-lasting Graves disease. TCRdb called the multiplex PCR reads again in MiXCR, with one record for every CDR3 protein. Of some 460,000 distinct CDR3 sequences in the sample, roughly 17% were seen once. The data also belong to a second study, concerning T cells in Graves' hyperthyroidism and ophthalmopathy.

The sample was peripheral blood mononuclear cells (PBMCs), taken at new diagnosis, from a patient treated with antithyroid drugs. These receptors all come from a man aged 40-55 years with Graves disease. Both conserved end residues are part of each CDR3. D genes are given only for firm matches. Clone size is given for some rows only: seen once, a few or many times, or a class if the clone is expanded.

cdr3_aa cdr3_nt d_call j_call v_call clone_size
CASSSPSQRGTDTQYF TGTGCCAGCAGTTCCCCCTCCCAGCGGGGCACAGATACGCAGTATTTT NA TRBJ2-3 TRBV28 many
CATGTDYSNQPQHF TGTGCGACAGGGACAGATTATAGCAATCAGCCCCAGCATTTT TRBD1 TRBJ1-5 TRBV28 many
CASSQDRTRNTEAFF TGTGCCAGCAGCCAAGACAGGACGCGGAACACTGAAGCTTTCTTT NA TRBJ1-1 TRBV3-1 many
CASSFSATQRHSYEQYF TGTGCCAGCAGTTTCTCGGCGACCCAACGGCATTCCTACGAGCAGTACTTC NA TRBJ2-7 TRBV28 many
CASSQDQREQFF TGTGCCAGCAGCCAAGATCAGCGGGAGCAGTTCTTC NA TRBJ2-1 TRBV3-1 many
CASSELAQGTDTQYF TGTGCCAGCAGTGAACTAGCGCAGGGCACAGATACGCAGTATTTT TRBD2 TRBJ2-3 TRBV28 NA
CASSLVQLGAGNTIYF TGTGCCAGCAGTTTAGTACAATTAGGGGCTGGAAACACCATATATTTT NA TRBJ1-3 TRBV28 many
CSASVVRETQYF TGCAGTGCTAGCGTGGTTCGCGAGACCCAGTACTTC NA TRBJ2-5 TRBV20-1 few
CASSQRTGVTYGYTF TGTGCCAGCAGCCAGAGGACAGGGGTGACCTATGGCTACACCTTC TRBD1 TRBJ1-2 TRBV7-2 many
CASSLVGLAGELTDTQYF TGTGCCAGCAGCTTGGTAGGACTAGCGGGAGAGCTCACAGATACGCAGTATTTT TRBD2 TRBJ2-3 TRBV5-1 once
CAWNRDRGRNSPLHF TGTGCCTGGAACCGGGACAGGGGTCGGAATTCACCCCTCCACTTT TRBD1 TRBJ1-6 TRBV30 many
CASTPVAGDGANVLTF TGCGCCAGCACCCCCGTGGCCGGAGATGGGGCCAACGTCCTGACTTTC NA TRBJ2-6 TRBV4-1 NA
CASSPPPGNTIYF TGTGCCAGCAGCCCCCCCCCCGGAAACACCATATATTTT NA TRBJ1-3 TRBV3-1 many
CASSTIERGQNTEAFF TGTGCCAGCAGCACCATTGAACGGGGACAGAACACTGAAGCTTTCTTT NA TRBJ1-1 TRBV9 NA